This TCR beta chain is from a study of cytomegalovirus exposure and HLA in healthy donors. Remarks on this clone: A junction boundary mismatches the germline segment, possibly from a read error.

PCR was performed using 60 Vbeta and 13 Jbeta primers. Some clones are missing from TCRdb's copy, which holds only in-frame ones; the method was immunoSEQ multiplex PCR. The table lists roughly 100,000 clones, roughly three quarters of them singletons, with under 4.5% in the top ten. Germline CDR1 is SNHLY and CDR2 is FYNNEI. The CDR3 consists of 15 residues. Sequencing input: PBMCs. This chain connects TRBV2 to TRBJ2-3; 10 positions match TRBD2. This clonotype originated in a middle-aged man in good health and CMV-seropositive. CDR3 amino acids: CASTVTSGSTDTQYF. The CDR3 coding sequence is TGTGCGAGCACCGTGACTAGCGGGAGCACAGATACGCAGTATTTT.